A single sample is the source of the 12 T cell receptor beta chains below, sequenced in a study of T-cell reconstitution after alpha-beta-depleted transplantation in children. Preparing the TCRbeta library involved the use of unique molecular identifiers. TCRdb independently ran MiXCR on the PCR reads; one entry per CDR3 protein. Here the sample spans 97,000 or so distinct CDR3 sequences, roughly 6% being singletons. The material sequenced was PBMCs, mostly from graft donor cells, taken 60 days after TCRalphabeta/CD19-depleted stem cell transplant. The receptors come from a female patient aged 2-15 years who had a stem cell transplant for Fanconi anemia, so the T cells may come from the graft donor.

This clonotype was recorded only once. Being one base from a much bigger clone, this may be a read error. J is TRBJ2-7 and V is TRBV7-2, with unresolved D. Per germline, CDR1 SGHTA and CDR2 FQGNSA. This CDR3 is built from 14 residues. CDR3 loop: CDSSFPGFSYEQYF. As DNA, the CDR3 is TGTGACAGCAGCTTCCCGGGTTTCTCCTACGAGCAGTACTTC.

The table lists this clonotype with a few counts. This chain uses TRBV5-1 with TRBJ2-5, with D possibly TRBD2 on 5 matching bases. In germline, CDR1 is SGHRS, CDR2 YFSETQ. The length of the CDR3 is 13 residues. V gave up 0 bases and J gave up 3 bases, with 6 bases separating them. CDR3 nucleotide sequence: TGCGCCAGCAGCTTGGAAGCGGAAGAGACCCAGTACTTC. Translating it yields CASSLEAEETQYF.

This clonotype has a count of ten or more. The J gene is TRBJ1-1, the V gene TRBV27; no reliable D call. The CDR3 is 12 amino acids. Per the germline V gene, CDR1 is MNHEY and CDR2 is SMNVEV (reference sequence). Trimming cost V 5 bases and J 2 bases, with 6 bases left between them. CDR3 in DNA: TGTGCCAGCAGTCCAGACAACACTGAAGCTTTCTTT. This translates into CASSPDNTEAFF.

This chain joins TRBV2 and TRBJ2-5, with 15 bases lining up with TRBD2. Trimming took 4 bases from V and 5 from J; bases not matched to a gene: 5. This CDR3 contains 16 residues. The germline CDR1 and CDR2 sequences are SNHLY and FYNNEI. The DNA for the CDR3 is TGTGCCAGCAGTGGGACTAGCGGGGGGGCCGGCGAGACCCAGTACTTC. Amino acid sequence: CASSGTSGGAGETQYF.

This clonotype was seen more than once but under ten times. The chain uses TRBV6-5 and TRBJ1-5, with 7 bases identical to TRBD1. This CDR3 region has 15 residues. J gave up 4 bases and V 2 bases, and 5 bases lay outside the gene matches. Germline lookup yields CDR1 MNHEY and CDR2 SVGAGI. The CDR3 bases are TGTGCCAGCAGTTACACGGGACAGCCAAATCAGCCCCAGCATTTT. Translating it yields CASSYTGQPNQPQHF.

This clonotype was recorded many times. The CDR3, as DNA: TGCGCCAGCAGCTTGTGGGGGCAGTTCCAAGAGACCCAGTACTTC. It is translated as CASSLWGQFQETQYF. V usage is TRBV5-1 and J usage is TRBJ2-5, with D possibly TRBD1 on 6 matching bases. V gave up 1 base and J gave up 1 base, with 11 bases separating them. The CDR3 runs to 15 residues. Germline CDR1 and CDR2: SGHRS and YFSETQ.

This clonotype was counted only a few times. The rearrangement uses TRBV20-1 and TRBJ1-5; 8 bases are a match to TRBD1. CDR3 size: 16 residues. CDR1 is DFQATT, CDR2 SNEGSKA, per germline (reference sequence). The junction had 9 bases not matched to a gene; V was cut back by 2 bases and J by 3 bases. CDR3 sequence reads: CSARNNRQGNNQPQHF. The CDR3 DNA follows: TGCAGTGCTAGAAACAACAGACAGGGGAACAATCAGCCCCAGCATTTT.

This clonotype was seen repeatedly, ten times or more. The chain couples TRBV19 to TRBJ2-3; D call uncertain. This CDR3 is built from 13 residues. Germline V gene data show CDR1 as LNHDA and CDR2 as SQIVND (reference sequence). V was pared by 5 bases and J by 3 bases, with 9 bases between. This CDR3 reads CASSWEPTDTQYF. DNA for the CDR3: TGTGCCAGTAGTTGGGAACCAACAGATACGCAGTATTTT.

The chain recombines TRBV4-2 with TRBJ2-1; the D gene is possibly TRBD1 (6 bases). V was cut by 4 bases and J by 4 bases, with 17 bases left in between. Germline assignment: CDR1 LGHNA and CDR2 YNFKEQ. CDR3 length equals 16 residues. CDR3 region: CASSPRQGLGYNEQFF. In DNA form, the CDR3 reads TGTGCCAGCAGCCCCCGGCAGGGGCTGGGATACAATGAGCAGTTCTTC.

This clonotype showed up many times. The V and J genes are TRBV19 and TRBJ2-1, with 7 bases fitting TRBD1. The CDR3 runs to 15 residues. Trimming took 7 bases from V and 9 from J; bases not matched to a gene: 15. CDR1 is LNHDA, CDR2 SQIVND, per germline (reference sequence). CDR3 sequence reads: CASMKLRTGHTEQFF. CDR3 coding DNA: TGTGCCAGTATGAAGTTGCGGACAGGCCACACTGAGCAGTTCTTC.

This clonotype was picked up many times. The V gene is TRBV11-3, the J gene TRBJ2-1; the D gene is possibly TRBD2 (6 bases). The CDR3 runs to 15 residues. Germline V lookup: CDR1 SGHNT, CDR2 YENEEA. V was pared by 1 base and J by 7 bases, with 14 bases between. The CDR3 region is CASSLGGAGRNEQFF. In DNA form, the CDR3 reads TGTGCCAGCAGCTTAGGCGGCGCAGGGAGGAATGAGCAGTTCTTC.

This clonotype has ten or more counts. The genes are TRBV7-2 and TRBJ1-6; 10 bases line up with TRBD1. Per the germline V gene, CDR1 is SGHTA and CDR2 is FQGNSA. The CDR3 consists of 14 residues. Trimming removed 2 bases from V and 9 bases from J; junction bases left unmatched: 1. The CDR3 DNA reads TGTGCCAGCAGCTTATGGGACAGGGGTTCACCCCTCCACTTT. Its protein product is CASSLWDRGSPLHF.